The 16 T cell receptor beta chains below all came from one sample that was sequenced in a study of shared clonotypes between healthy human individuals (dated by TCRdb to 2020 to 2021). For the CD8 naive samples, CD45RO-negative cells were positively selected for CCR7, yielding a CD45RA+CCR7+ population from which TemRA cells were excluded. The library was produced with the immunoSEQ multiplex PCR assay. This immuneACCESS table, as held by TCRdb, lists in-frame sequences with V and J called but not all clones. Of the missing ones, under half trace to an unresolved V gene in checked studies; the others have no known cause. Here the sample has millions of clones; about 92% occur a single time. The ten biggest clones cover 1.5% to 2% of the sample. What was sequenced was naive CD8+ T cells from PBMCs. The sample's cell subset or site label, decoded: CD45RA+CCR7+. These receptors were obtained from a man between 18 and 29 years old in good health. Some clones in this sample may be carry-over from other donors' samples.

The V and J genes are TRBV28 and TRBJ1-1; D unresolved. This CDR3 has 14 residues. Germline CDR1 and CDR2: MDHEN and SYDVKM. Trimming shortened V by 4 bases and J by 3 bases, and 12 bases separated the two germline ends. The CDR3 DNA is TGTGCCAGCAGTTCCGTGGGTCTGGACACTGAAGCTTTCTTT. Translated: CASSSVGLDTEAFF.

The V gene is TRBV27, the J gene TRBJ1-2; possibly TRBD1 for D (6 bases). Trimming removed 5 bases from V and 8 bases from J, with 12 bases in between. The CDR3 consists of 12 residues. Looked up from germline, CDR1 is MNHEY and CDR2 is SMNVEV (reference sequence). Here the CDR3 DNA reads TGTGCCAGCAGTAACAGGGTAGGGGGCTACACCTTC. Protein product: CASSNRVGGYTF.

The CDR3 nucleotides are TGTGCCAGCAGCTTTTGGAGGGCAGACGAGCAGTACTTC. It codes for CASSFWRADEQYF. The V gene is TRBV7-2, the J gene TRBJ2-7, with D possibly matching TRBD2 (6 bases). The CDR3 covers 13 residues. V lost 3 bases to trimming and J lost 5 bases, with 11 bases between them. In germline, CDR1 is SGHTA, CDR2 FQGNSA.

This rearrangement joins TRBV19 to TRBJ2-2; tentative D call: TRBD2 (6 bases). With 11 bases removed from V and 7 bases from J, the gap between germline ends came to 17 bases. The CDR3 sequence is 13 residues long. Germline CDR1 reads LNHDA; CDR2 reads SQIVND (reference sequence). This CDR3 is CASKGGVIGELFF. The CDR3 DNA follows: TGTGCCTCGAAAGGAGGGGTGATCGGGGAGCTGTTTTTT.

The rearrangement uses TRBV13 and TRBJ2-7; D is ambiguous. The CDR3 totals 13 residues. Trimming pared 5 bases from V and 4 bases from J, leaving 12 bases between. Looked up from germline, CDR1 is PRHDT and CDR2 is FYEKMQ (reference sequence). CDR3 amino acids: CASSARLSYEQYF. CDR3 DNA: TGTGCCAGCAGCGCCCGATTGTCTTACGAGCAGTACTTC.

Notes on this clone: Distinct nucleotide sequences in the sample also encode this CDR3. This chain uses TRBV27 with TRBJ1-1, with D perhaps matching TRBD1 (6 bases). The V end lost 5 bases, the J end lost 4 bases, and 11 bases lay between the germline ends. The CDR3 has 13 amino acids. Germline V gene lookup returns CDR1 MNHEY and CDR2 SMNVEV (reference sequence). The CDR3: CASSPQGPTEAFF. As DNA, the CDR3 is TGTGCCAGCAGTCCACAGGGCCCCACTGAAGCTTTCTTT.

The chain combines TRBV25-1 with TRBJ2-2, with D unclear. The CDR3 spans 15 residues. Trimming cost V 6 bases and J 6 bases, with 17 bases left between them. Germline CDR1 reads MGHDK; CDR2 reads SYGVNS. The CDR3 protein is CASRGVAGVAGELFF. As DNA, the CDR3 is TGTGCCAGCAGGGGTGTAGCTGGCGTGGCCGGGGAGCTGTTTTTT.

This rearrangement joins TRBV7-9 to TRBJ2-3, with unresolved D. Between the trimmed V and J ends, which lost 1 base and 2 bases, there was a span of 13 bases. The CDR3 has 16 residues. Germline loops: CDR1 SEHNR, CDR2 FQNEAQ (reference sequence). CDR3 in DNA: TGTGCCAGCAGCTTAGGGGCTTCCCCGGACACAGATACGCAGTATTTT. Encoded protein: CASSLGASPDTDTQYF. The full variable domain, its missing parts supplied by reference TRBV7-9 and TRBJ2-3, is DTGVSQNPRHKITKRGQNVTFRCDPISEHNRLYWYRQTLGQGPEFLTYFQNEAQLEKSRLLSDRFSAERPKGSFSTLEIQRTEQGDSAMYLCASSLGASPDTDTQYFGPGTRLTVL.

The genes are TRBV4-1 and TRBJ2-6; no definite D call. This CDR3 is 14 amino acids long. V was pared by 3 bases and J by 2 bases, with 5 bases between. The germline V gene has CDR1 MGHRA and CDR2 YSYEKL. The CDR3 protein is CASSQTTGANVLTF. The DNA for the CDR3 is TGCGCCAGCAGCCAGACAACTGGGGCCAACGTCCTGACTTTC.

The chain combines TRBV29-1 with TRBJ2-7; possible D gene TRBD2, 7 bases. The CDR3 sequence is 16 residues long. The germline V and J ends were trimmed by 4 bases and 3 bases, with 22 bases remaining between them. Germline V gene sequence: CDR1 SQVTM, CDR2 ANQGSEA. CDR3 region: CSVAPWGAGDVYEQYF. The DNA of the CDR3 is TGCAGCGTTGCCCCTTGGGGGGCGGGAGATGTCTACGAGCAGTACTTC.

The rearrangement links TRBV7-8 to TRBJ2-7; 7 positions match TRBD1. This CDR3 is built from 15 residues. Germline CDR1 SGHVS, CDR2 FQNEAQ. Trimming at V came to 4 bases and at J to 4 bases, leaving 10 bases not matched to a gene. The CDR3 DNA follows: TGTGCCAGCAGCTCCGTGGGACAGACTATTTACGAGCAGTACTTC. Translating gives CASSSVGQTIYEQYF.

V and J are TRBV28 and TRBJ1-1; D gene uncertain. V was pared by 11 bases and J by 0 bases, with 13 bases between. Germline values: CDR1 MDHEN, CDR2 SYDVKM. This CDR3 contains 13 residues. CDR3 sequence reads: CASRSFMNTEAFF. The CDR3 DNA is TGTGCCTCGCGCAGCTTCATGAACACTGAAGCTTTCTTT.

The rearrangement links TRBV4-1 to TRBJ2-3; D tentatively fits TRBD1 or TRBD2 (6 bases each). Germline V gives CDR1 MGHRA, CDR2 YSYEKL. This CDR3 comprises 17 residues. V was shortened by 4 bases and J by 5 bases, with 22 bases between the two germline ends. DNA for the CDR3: TGCGCCAGCAGCCCCCTGGAGGGATATGAGGGGGAAGATACGCAGTATTTT. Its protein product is CASSPLEGYEGEDTQYF.

The CDR3 protein is CASSLGQANTEAFF. CDR3 bases: TGTGCCAGCTCCCTGGGACAGGCGAACACTGAAGCTTTCTTT. V and J are TRBV7-6 and TRBJ1-1, with TRBD1 matching over 8 bases. This CDR3 comprises 14 residues. In germline, CDR1 is SGHVS, CDR2 FNYEAQ. Trimming at V came to 8 bases and at J to 1 base, leaving 6 bases not matched to a gene.

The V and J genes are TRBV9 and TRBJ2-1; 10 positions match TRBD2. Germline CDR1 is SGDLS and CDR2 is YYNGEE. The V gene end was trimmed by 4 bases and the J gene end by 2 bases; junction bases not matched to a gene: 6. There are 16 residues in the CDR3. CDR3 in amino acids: CASSPSSGRAYNEQFF. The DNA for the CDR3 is TGTGCCAGCAGCCCCTCTAGCGGGAGAGCCTACAATGAGCAGTTCTTC.

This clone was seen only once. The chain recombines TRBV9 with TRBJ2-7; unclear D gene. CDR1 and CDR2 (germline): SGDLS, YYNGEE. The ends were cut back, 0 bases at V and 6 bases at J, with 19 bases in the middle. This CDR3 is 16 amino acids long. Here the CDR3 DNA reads TGTGCCAGCAGCGTAGGGTATTTCGAAATCTTACGCGAGCAGTACTTC. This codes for CASSVGYFEILREQYF.